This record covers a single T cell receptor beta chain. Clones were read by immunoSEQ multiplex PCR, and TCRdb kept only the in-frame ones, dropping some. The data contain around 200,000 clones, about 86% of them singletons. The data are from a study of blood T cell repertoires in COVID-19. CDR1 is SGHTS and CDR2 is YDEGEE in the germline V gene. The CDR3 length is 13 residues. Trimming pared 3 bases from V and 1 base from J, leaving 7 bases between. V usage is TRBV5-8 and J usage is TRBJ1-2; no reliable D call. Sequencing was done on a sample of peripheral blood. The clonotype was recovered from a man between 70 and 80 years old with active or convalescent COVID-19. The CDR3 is CASSSELNYGYTF. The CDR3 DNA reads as TGTGCCAGCAGCTCCGAGCTTAACTATGGCTACACCTTC.